The source of this T cell receptor beta chain is a study of T cell responses to AZD1222 COVID-19 vaccine. Study-level results: As reported, nearly half of all spike-specific TCRs target variant regions that are unmutated.

Concerning this clone: Its antigen remains unidentified.

TCRdb's table, derived via immunoSEQ multiplex PCR, lists solely in-frame clones and lacks some. In the table there are about 150,000 clones, roughly 87% of which are singletons. The CDR3 spans 14 residues. Germline V CDR1 and CDR2: SGHAT, FQNNGV. V lost 1 base, J lost 1 base, and 8 bases lay in between. The chain links TRBV11-2 to TRBJ2-7; D gene ambiguous. This material consisted of peripheral blood, taken 28 days after the second AZD1222 dose. The TCR sequence derives from an adult who received the AZD1222 COVID-19 vaccine. The CDR3: CASSLGFSSYEQYF. The DNA for the CDR3 is TGTGCCAGCAGCTTAGGATTCTCTTCCTACGAGCAGTACTTC.